A single sample gave rise to the 20 T cell receptor beta chains below, sequenced in a study of blood T cell repertoires in COVID-19. The protocol was immunoSEQ multiplex PCR, while the TCRdb copy is restricted to in-frame clones and leaves out a portion. The sample has 200,000 to 250,000 clones, 84% seen once; the top ten hold just under 20%. The sequencing input was peripheral blood. The source of these receptors is a man aged 30 to 45 with active or convalescent COVID-19.

This clone was recorded only once. The J gene is TRBJ2-2, the V gene TRBV5-6; no clear D. Germline CDR1 reads SGHDT; CDR2 reads YYEEEE. The CDR3 spans 14 residues. Trimming pared 0 bases from V and 6 bases from J, leaving 9 bases between. The CDR3 here is CASSLASTAGELFF. The CDR3 nucleotides are TGTGCCAGCAGCTTGGCCTCCACGGCCGGGGAGCTGTTTTTT.

The chain joins TRBV19 to TRBJ1-3; 8 bases align to TRBD1. Trimming took 5 bases from V and 0 from J; bases not matched to a gene: 3. The CDR3 spans 15 residues. CDR1 and CDR2 (germline): LNHDA, SQIVND (reference sequence). CDR3 in DNA: TGTGCCAGTAGTGCGGGGACAGGCTCTGGAAACACCATATATTTT. Its translation is CASSAGTGSGNTIYF.

The V and J genes are TRBV13 and TRBJ2-3; 8 bases match TRBD2. This CDR3 comprises 14 residues. V was pared by 5 bases and J by 7 bases, with 8 bases of the junction left unmatched. Germline V gene lookup returns CDR1 PRHDT and CDR2 FYEKMQ (reference sequence). The DNA for the CDR3 is TGTGCCAGCAGCCGAGCGGGAGTATTTAATACGCAGTATTTT. Protein: CASSRAGVFNTQYF.

The V gene is TRBV11-2, the J gene TRBJ2-3; D not resolved. The V end was cut by 2 bases, the J end by 2 bases, with 17 bases between. The CDR3 contains 17 residues. Germline V CDR1 and CDR2: SGHAT, FQNNGV. The DNA for the CDR3 is TGTGCCAGCAGCTTACCTCCTGGAGCACCACCCACAGATACGCAGTATTTT. Its protein product is CASSLPPGAPPTDTQYF.

The rearrangement uses TRBV5-1 and TRBJ1-1; D might be TRBD1 (6 bases). The V and J ends lost 6 bases and 0 bases respectively, with 15 bases between them. The germline V gene encodes CDR1 SGHRS and CDR2 YFSETQ. This CDR3 region has 15 residues. In nucleotides, the CDR3 is TGCGCCAGCACCCTTCAGGCAGGGGTGAACACTGAAGCTTTCTTT. Its translation is CASTLQAGVNTEAFF. The variable domain in full, completed from reference TRBV5-1 and TRBJ1-1, reads KAGVTQTPRYLIKTRGQQVTLSCSPISGHRSVSWYQQTPGQGLQFLFEYFSETQRNKGNFPGRFSGRQFSNSRSEMNVSTLELGDSALYLCASTLQAGVNTEAFFGQGTRLTVV.

The rearrangement joins TRBV18 to TRBJ2-5; 9 positions agree with TRBD1. Germline CDR1 KGHSH, CDR2 LQKENI. The CDR3 loop spans 20 amino acids. J gave up 4 bases and V 4 bases, and 22 bases lay outside the gene matches. As DNA, the CDR3 is TGTGCCAGCTCACTCAACATGAACACCGGGACAGGGAGGGGAGGAGAGACCCAGTACTTC. It translates to CASSLNMNTGTGRGGETQYF.

This rearrangement joins TRBV27 to TRBJ2-7, with D possibly TRBD2 on 5 matching bases. The CDR3 covers 15 residues. V was trimmed by 2 bases and J by 2 bases, leaving 13 bases between them. Germline lookup yields CDR1 MNHEY and CDR2 SMNVEV (reference sequence). CDR3 nucleotide sequence: TGTGCCAGCAGTTTAACATTCGGGGTGGCCTACGAGCAGTACTTC. Its translation is CASSLTFGVAYEQYF.

The V call is TRBV6-5, the J call TRBJ1-3; 7 positions match TRBD1. The length of the CDR3 is 15 residues. V was pared by 5 bases and J by 2 bases, with 6 bases of the junction left unmatched. In germline, CDR1 is MNHEY, CDR2 SVGAGI. CDR3 protein: CASSQQGLAGNTIYF. For the CDR3, the DNA is TGTGCCAGCAGTCAACAGGGGTTGGCTGGAAACACCATATATTTT.

The chain recombines TRBV5-4 with TRBJ2-2; perhaps TRBD2 as D (6 bases). Trimming removed 3 bases at V and 7 bases at J, with 16 bases between. CDR1 and CDR2 from the germline V gene are SGHNT and YYREEE (reference sequence). This CDR3 has 15 residues. The CDR3 DNA is TGTGCCAGCAGCTGGGGAGGATTAGAGGGCGGGGAGCTGTTTTTT. This sequence encodes CASSWGGLEGGELFF.

The chain links TRBV7-9 to TRBJ2-1; 9 nucleotides align to TRBD2. The CDR3 totals 16 residues. The V and J ends lost 8 bases and 4 bases, in that order; junction bases with no gene match: 12. Germline V lookup: CDR1 SEHNR, CDR2 FQNEAQ (reference sequence). Here the CDR3 DNA reads TGTGCCAGCCTCGGGCTTCCTAGCGGGGTATACAATGAGCAGTTCTTC. Its translation is CASLGLPSGVYNEQFF.

The V call is TRBV7-2, the J call TRBJ2-1; possibly TRBD2 for D (5 bases). V was clipped by 4 bases and J by 0 bases, with 13 bases between them. CDR3 length: 16 amino acids. Germline V lookup: CDR1 SGHTA, CDR2 FQGNSA. In DNA, the CDR3 is TGTGCCAGCAGCTCACCGAGGACTGGCTCCTACAATGAGCAGTTCTTC. It yields the protein CASSSPRTGSYNEQFF.

The chain employs TRBV7-9 and TRBJ1-2; no clear D. Germline loops: CDR1 SEHNR, CDR2 FQNEAQ (reference sequence). With 1 base removed from V and 3 bases from J, the gap between germline ends came to 6 bases. The CDR3 runs 13 residues. CDR3 amino acids: CASSLEPDYGYTF. CDR3 nucleotides: TGTGCCAGCAGCTTAGAGCCGGACTATGGCTACACCTTC.

This clone was detected once. The identical CDR3 is also encoded by other nucleotide sequences in the sample. This chain links TRBV28 with TRBJ1-2; 9 nucleotides agree with TRBD1. Per germline, CDR1 MDHEN and CDR2 SYDVKM. The CDR3 sequence is 13 residues long. Losses at the gene ends were 5 bases for V and 5 bases for J; bases not matched to a gene: 3. DNA for the CDR3: TGTGCCAGCAGTAGGGACAGGGCGTATGGCTACACCTTC. It specifies CASSRDRAYGYTF.

V is TRBV5-1 and J is TRBJ2-1; D might be TRBD2 (5 bases). Deletions cut 1 base from V and 2 bases from J, with 10 bases between. From germline, CDR1 is SGHRS and CDR2 YFSETQ. The CDR3 is 15 amino acids. The CDR3 spells CASSLLGLTYNEQFF. CDR3 nucleotides: TGCGCCAGCAGCTTGCTTGGACTTACCTACAATGAGCAGTTCTTC.

The chain is built from TRBV5-1 and TRBJ1-2; the match to TRBD1 covers 8 bases. With V trimmed by 4 bases and J by 7 bases, 9 bases remained unmatched. The CDR3 is 14 residues long. In germline, CDR1 is SGHRS, CDR2 YFSETQ. The CDR3 DNA is TGCGCCAGCAGCCCGCCTCAGGGGGCCGGTGGCTACACCTTC. It yields the protein CASSPPQGAGGYTF.

This clone has only one observation. The chain joins TRBV6-6 to TRBJ2-7; 8 positions agree with TRBD2. Looked up from germline, CDR1 is MNHNY and CDR2 is SVGAGI (reference sequence). V was clipped by 2 bases and J by 1 base; unmatched bases: 4. CDR3 length equals 15 residues. CDR3 region: CASSYPGGRSYEQYF. As DNA, the CDR3 is TGTGCCAGCAGTTACCCGGGGGGGAGATCCTACGAGCAGTACTTC.

The rearrangement joins TRBV4-3 to TRBJ1-2; tentative D call: TRBD1 (6 bases). The CDR3 runs 14 residues. V was trimmed by 0 bases and J by 7 bases, leaving 12 bases between them. Germline V gene lookup returns CDR1 LGHNA and CDR2 YSLEER. In nucleotides, the CDR3 is TGCGCCAGCAGCCAAGAGGACAGCCCCACTGGCTACACCTTC. Encoded protein: CASSQEDSPTGYTF.

The CDR3 DNA follows: TGTGCCAGCAGTCAGAGGCCCCCCCTGTCACTAGCGGTCTACGAGCAGTACTTC. It specifies CASSQRPPLSLAVYEQYF. The rearrangement uses TRBV6-4 and TRBJ2-7; 8 positions match TRBD2. V lost 5 bases, J lost 3 bases, and 18 bases stayed unmatched. Germline lookup yields CDR1 MRHNA and CDR2 SNTAGT. This CDR3 has 18 amino acids.

The chain carries TRBV28 and TRBJ2-3; TRBD2 is a possible D gene (5 bases). The V end lost 5 bases, the J end lost 3 bases, and 18 bases lay between the germline ends. There are 16 residues in the CDR3. Germline-derived CDR1 and CDR2 are MDHEN and SYDVKM. The CDR3 is CASSVLRGGKTDTQYF. Written as DNA, the CDR3 is TGTGCCAGCAGTGTCCTCCGGGGTGGGAAGACAGATACGCAGTATTTT.

The chain is built from TRBV4-1 and TRBJ1-1; TRBD1 aligns across 7 bases. There are 14 residues in the CDR3. Germline V gene data show CDR1 as MGHRA and CDR2 as YSYEKL. J was trimmed by 1 base and V by 3 bases; bases with no gene match: 2. CDR3 region: CASSHGTANTEAFF. CDR3 bases: TGCGCCAGCAGCCATGGGACAGCGAACACTGAAGCTTTCTTT.